This entry is about one T cell receptor beta chain. Its specificity is not known. CDR3 size: 17 residues. V trimming: 0 bases; J trimming: 3 bases; junction bases outside the gene matches: 5. Germline V gene data show CDR1 as KGHSH and CDR2 as LQKENI. The data were taken from a study of cytomegalovirus exposure and HLA in healthy donors. Turning to the study itself: Roughly 80 million unique TCRs from HLA-typed donors were held in an early data release.

Both 60 Vbeta primers and 13 Jbeta primers went into the PCR. Repertoires were generated with immunoSEQ multiplex PCR, while TCRdb's copy carries only in-frame clones and drops some. The sample gives about 160,000 clones, around 84% of which show up once; 8.5% is in the top ten. Regarding the study as a whole: After further analysis at a later stage, 16,951 TCR beta sequences were associated with HLA alleles at 0.05 false discovery rate. Productive rates of about 87% or about 30% were seen for most TCR beta V segments in an earlier analysis. Reportedly, cytomegalovirus status was diagnosed with high sensitivity and specificity.

The rearrangement joins TRBV18 to TRBJ2-2, with 9 bases lining up with TRBD2. This sequence originates from a male donor in good health and CMV-seropositive. The sequencing input was PBMCs. In DNA, the CDR3 is TGTGCCAGCTCACCACCTGGCGGGAGGGCCGACACCGGGGAGCTGTTTTTT. Translating gives CASSPPGGRADTGELFF.